One sample yielded the 32 T cell receptor beta chains listed below, sequenced in a study of beta chain features in type 1 diabetes. The authors reverse transcribed all of the isolated RNA, so sequencing captured expressed TCRB transcripts. Only in-frame clones appear in the TCRdb table, and some are missing; sequencing was by immunoSEQ multiplex PCR. The table shows some 410,000 clones, with approximately 10% occurring only once. Sample: naive CD4+ T cells from blood. These receptors came from a woman between 18 and 30 years old in good health.

The rearrangement joins TRBV4-1 to TRBJ2-7; TRBD1 or TRBD2 may be the D gene (5 bases each). The CDR3 covers 13 residues. Germline V gene lookup returns CDR1 MGHRA and CDR2 YSYEKL. V was trimmed by 4 bases and J by 6 bases, leaving 13 bases between them. CDR3 DNA: TGCGCCAGCAGCCCTCTGGGGGTTGGCGAGCAGTACGTC. Amino acid sequence: CASSPLGVGEQYV.

The gene calls are TRBV10-3 and TRBJ2-7; D gene uncertain. Germline values: CDR1 ENHRY, CDR2 SYGVKD. The CDR3 totals 14 residues. Between the trimmed V and J ends, which lost 0 bases and 0 bases, there was a span of 6 bases. In DNA, the CDR3 is TGTGCCATCAGTGAGTCGGTTCGCTCCTACGAGCAGTACTTC. It yields the protein CAISESVRSYEQYF.

CDR3 residues: CAWSVGRQPQHF. The CDR3 region has the DNA TGTGCCTGGAGTGTAGGGCGTCAGCCCCAGCATTTT. The J gene is TRBJ1-5, the V gene TRBV30; no definite D call. CDR3 size: 12 residues. V was pared by 0 bases and J by 6 bases, with 6 bases between. Germline V gene data show CDR1 as GTSNPN and CDR2 as SVGIG (reference sequence).

The chain recombines TRBV11-3 with TRBJ1-1; 7 nucleotides line up with TRBD1. This CDR3 contains 15 residues. Germline CDR1 SGHNT, CDR2 YENEEA. The V segment lost 3 bases and the J segment 1 base; nucleotides outside the gene matches: 5. In DNA form, the CDR3 reads TGTGCCAGCAGCTTCCCGACAGGGCGGAACACTGAAGCTTTCTTT. Protein sequence: CASSFPTGRNTEAFF.

This clone was found a few times. The junction shows a germline mismatch at one end, possibly a read error. The chain couples TRBV11-2 to TRBJ2-5; D may be TRBD2 (6 bases). This CDR3 spans 15 amino acids. Per the germline V gene, CDR1 is SGHAT and CDR2 is FQNNGV. CDR3 DNA: TGTGCCAGCACCTTAAGGGGCGAAGGGACTGAGACCCAGTACTTC. It yields the protein CASTLRGEGTETQYF.

This clone has just a few counts. This same CDR3 is encoded by further DNA sequences in the sample. The rearrangement links TRBV7-2 to TRBJ2-7; 7 nucleotides match TRBD1. Trimming took 4 bases from V and 4 from J; bases not matched to a gene: 1. The CDR3 runs to 12 residues. Germline lookup yields CDR1 SGHTA and CDR2 FQGNSA. The CDR3 bases are TGTGCCAGCAGCTCACAGGGGTACGAGCAGTACGTC. Its protein product is CASSSQGYEQYV.

A few counts support this clone. Within the sample, other DNA sequences also encode this same CDR3. The chain is built from TRBV9 and TRBJ1-3, with D unresolved. There are 12 residues in the CDR3. The germline V and J ends were trimmed by 2 bases and 0 bases, with 0 bases remaining between them. Germline CDR1 is SGDLS and CDR2 is YYNGEE. CDR3 sequence reads: CASSVSGNTIYF. CDR3 nucleotide sequence: TGTGCCAGCAGCGTCTCTGGAAACACCATATATTTT. The full variable domain, completed using reference TRBV9 and TRBJ1-3, is DSGVTQTPKHLITATGQRVTLRCSPRSGDLSVYWYQQSLDQGLQFLIQYYNGEERAKGNILERFSAQQFPDLHSELNLSSLELGDSALYFCASSVSGNTIYFGEGSWLTVV.

This clone was detected only a few times. V and J are TRBV5-1 and TRBJ2-5; no definite D call. V gave up 2 bases and J gave up 4 bases, with 12 bases separating them. This CDR3 region has 14 residues. The V gene's germline CDR1 is SGHRS and CDR2 YFSETQ. CDR3 bases: TGCGCCAGCAGCTTCCAAGGACCAGGAGAGACCCAGTACTTC. The encoded protein is CASSFQGPGETQYF. The variable domain in full, completed from reference TRBV5-1 and TRBJ2-5, reads KAGVTQTPRYLIKTRGQQVTLSCSPISGHRSVSWYQQTPGQGLQFLFEYFSETQRNKGNFPGRFSGRQFSNSRSEMNVSTLELGDSALYLCASSFQGPGETQYFGPGTRLLVL.

This clone was seen more than once but under ten times. This chain links TRBV29-1 with TRBJ2-1; D is unclear. V lost 4 bases and J 1 base, leaving 23 bases between the germline ends. Germline values: CDR1 SQVTM, CDR2 ANQGSEA. This CDR3 has 18 residues. The CDR3: CSVVGPGRSHISYNEQFF. CDR3 coding DNA: TGCAGCGTTGTAGGTCCCGGCAGGAGTCATATTTCCTACAATGAGCAGTTCTTC.

The chain recombines TRBV4-2 with TRBJ2-7; 10 nucleotides align to TRBD2. Germline V lookup: CDR1 LGHNA, CDR2 YNFKEQ. Germline trimming cut 4 bases from V and 5 bases from J; bases unmatched to any gene: 11. The CDR3 is 16 amino acids. CDR3 sequence reads: CASSPAQTSGTDEQYF. The CDR3 DNA reads as TGTGCCAGCAGCCCCGCTCAAACTAGCGGGACCGACGAGCAGTACTTC.

This clone was observed a few times. The V call is TRBV2, the J call TRBJ2-1; no definite D call. Germline V gene sequence: CDR1 SNHLY, CDR2 FYNNEI. This CDR3 has 13 residues. Trimming took off 1 base at V and 9 bases at J, with 10 bases between the two ends. The CDR3 is CASSEEGFSEQFF. In nucleotides, the CDR3 is TGTGCCAGCAGTGAAGAAGGGTTCAGTGAGCAGTTCTTC.

This clone was seen ten or more times. CDR3 sequence: CSVVYRAGEQFF. The CDR3 region has the DNA TGCAGCGTTGTTTACAGGGCGGGAGAGCAGTTCTTC. The chain is built from TRBV29-1 and TRBJ2-1, with D perhaps given as TRBD1 or TRBD2 (6 bases each). Trimming shortened V by 4 bases and J by 10 bases, and 14 bases separated the two germline ends. Germline V gene data show CDR1 as SQVTM and CDR2 as ANQGSEA. The CDR3 covers 12 residues.

The rearrangement uses TRBV20-1 and TRBJ2-5; a possible D gene is TRBD1 (5 bases). Germline CDR1 is DFQATT and CDR2 is SNEGSKA (reference sequence). Between the trimmed V and J ends, which lost 6 bases and 6 bases, there was a span of 8 bases. The length of the CDR3 is 10 residues. DNA for the CDR3: TGCAGTGCGCAGGGTCAGACCCAGTACTTC. It specifies CSAQGQTQYF.

The rearrangement links TRBV7-9 to TRBJ2-7; D is ambiguous. The length of the CDR3 is 14 residues. Germline V CDR1 and CDR2: SEHNR, FQNEAQ (reference sequence). The V gene lost 1 base and the J gene lost 2 bases, with 9 bases spanning the gap. DNA for the CDR3: TGTGCCAGCAGCTTAGTGGCGGAGACCTACGAGCAGTACTTC. Residues: CASSLVAETYEQYF.

This clone was observed many times. J is TRBJ1-2 and V is TRBV30; D not resolved. The CDR3 is 13 amino acids. Germline CDR1 and CDR2: GTSNPN and SVGIG (reference sequence). V gave up 0 bases and J gave up 8 bases, with 13 bases separating them. CDR3 region: CAWSVTSPGGYTF. CDR3 sequence (DNA): TGTGCCTGGAGTGTTACGTCCCCTGGAGGCTACACCTTC.

The chain carries TRBV6-5 and TRBJ1-1; D remains unclear. Germline values: CDR1 MNHEY, CDR2 SVGAGI. The CDR3 runs to 13 residues. The V and J ends lost 9 bases and 6 bases respectively, with 17 bases between them. The CDR3 spells CASYPTLRPEAFF. CDR3 sequence (DNA): TGTGCCAGTTACCCGACGTTAAGGCCTGAAGCTTTCTTT.

This clone has only a few counts. The rearrangement uses TRBV30 and TRBJ1-2; D is possibly TRBD1 (5 bases). The CDR3 has 14 residues. Trimming shortened V by 4 bases and J by 0 bases, and 12 bases separated the two germline ends. Germline V gives CDR1 GTSNPN, CDR2 SVGIG (reference sequence). DNA for the CDR3: TGTGCCTGGATGTGGGGGACGGCTAACTATGGCTACACCTTC. Protein: CAWMWGTANYGYTF. The complete variable domain, with remaining parts taken from reference TRBV30 and TRBJ1-2, reads SQTIHQWPATLVQPVGSPLSLECTVEGTSNPNLYWYRQAAGRGLQLLFYSVGIGQISSEVPQNLSASRPQDRQFILSSKKLLLSDSGFYLCAWMWGTANYGYTFGSGTRLTVV.

This clone was recorded once. This specimen includes other DNA sequences encoding the same CDR3. CDR3: CASSLDRAYNEQFF. Written as DNA, the CDR3 is TGTGCCAGCAGCTTGGACAGGGCGTACAATGAGCAGTTCTTC. The V and J genes are TRBV5-6 and TRBJ2-1; D may be TRBD1 (6 bases). V was pared by 0 bases and J by 4 bases, with 8 bases between. Germline V gives CDR1 SGHDT, CDR2 YYEEEE. The CDR3 totals 14 residues.

The rearrangement joins TRBV5-1 to TRBJ2-6; no clear D. V shed 7 bases and J shed 0 bases, with 11 bases lying between them. There are 15 residues in the CDR3. CDR1 is SGHRS, CDR2 YFSETQ, per germline. CDR3 amino acids: CASARTFSGANVLTF. CDR3 sequence (DNA): TGCGCCAGCGCCCGGACCTTCTCTGGGGCCAACGTCCTGACTTTC.

This clone was found a few times. J is TRBJ1-5 and V is TRBV6-5; no clear D gene. V lost 2 bases to trimming and J lost 8 bases, with 19 bases between them. CDR1 and CDR2 from the germline V gene are MNHEY and SVGAGI. The CDR3 is 16 amino acids. CDR3 region: CASSYTRKTGAEPQHF. The CDR3 DNA sequence: TGTGCCAGCAGTTACACAAGAAAAACTGGAGCGGAGCCCCAGCATTTT.

This chain uses TRBV29-1 with TRBJ2-5; possibly TRBD1 or TRBD2 for D (5 bases each). The CDR3 loop spans 13 amino acids. CDR1 and CDR2 from the germline V gene are SQVTM and ANQGSEA. V shed 5 bases and J shed 2 bases, with 12 bases lying between them. The CDR3 DNA reads as TGCAGCGTTCCCTGGGGGAGTCAAGAGACCCAGTACTTC. The encoded protein is CSVPWGSQETQYF.

The chain carries TRBV5-4 and TRBJ2-7; no clear D. V was cut by 1 base and J by 0 bases, with 20 bases left in between. Germline CDR1 SGHNT, CDR2 YYREEE (reference sequence). The CDR3 loop spans 18 amino acids. The CDR3 region is CASSLLPRRSLSSYEQYF. CDR3 coding DNA: TGTGCCAGCAGCTTGTTGCCGAGACGATCCCTAAGCTCCTACGAGCAGTACTTC.

The chain carries TRBV13 and TRBJ2-5; D might be TRBD2 (6 bases). This CDR3 spans 14 amino acids. Trimming removed 5 bases at V and 4 bases at J, with 14 bases between. Germline CDR1 and CDR2: PRHDT and FYEKMQ (reference sequence). The CDR3 sequence is CASSRGGLVETQYF. CDR3 sequence (DNA): TGTGCCAGCAGCCGGGGAGGACTGGTAGAGACCCAGTACTTC.

This clone was counted a few times. The rearrangement uses TRBV19 and TRBJ2-4, with 8 bases aligning to TRBD1. Looked up from germline, CDR1 is LNHDA and CDR2 is SQIVND (reference sequence). The CDR3 has 14 amino acids. After removal of 8 bases from V and 0 bases from J, the junction contained 3 bases not matched to a gene. CDR3 DNA: TGTGCCAGTTGGGACAGGCGAGCCAAAAACATTCAGTACTTC. Translated: CASWDRRAKNIQYF.

In its sample, this clone was seen a few times. The V and J genes are TRBV5-6 and TRBJ2-3, with D unresolved. The V and J ends lost 1 base and 1 base respectively, with 7 bases between them. This CDR3 has 14 amino acids. Germline V lookup: CDR1 SGHDT, CDR2 YYEEEE. CDR3 protein: CASSLKGGTDTQYF. The DNA for the CDR3 is TGTGCCAGCAGCTTGAAAGGAGGCACAGATACGCAGTATTTT.

This clone has more than one count but fewer than ten. This chain uses TRBV29-1 with TRBJ1-4; 12 bases line up with TRBD1. The CDR3 has 15 residues. CDR1 and CDR2 from the germline V gene are SQVTM and ANQGSEA. V trimming: 7 bases; J trimming: 11 bases; junction bases outside the gene matches: 14. CDR3 nucleotide sequence: TGCAGCGCCTCATTCGGGACAGGGGGCGAGGAGAAACTGTTTTTT. This codes for CSASFGTGGEEKLFF.

This clone was observed a few times. The chain links TRBV7-2 to TRBJ2-1, with 9 bases that match TRBD1. This CDR3 spans 14 amino acids. Trimming at V came to 0 bases and at J to 9 bases, leaving 3 bases not matched to a gene. The germline CDR1 and CDR2 sequences are SGHTA and FQGNSA. CDR3 nucleotide sequence: TGTGCCAGCAGCTTAGCACAGGGGGCCGGTGAGCAGTTCTTC. Translated, it gives CASSLAQGAGEQFF.

This clone was detected a few times. The chain links TRBV6-6 to TRBJ2-2, with 7 bases matching TRBD1. Trimming took 5 bases from V and 0 from J; bases not matched to a gene: 6. Germline values: CDR1 MNHNY, CDR2 SVGAGI (reference sequence). The CDR3 sequence is 16 residues long. As DNA, the CDR3 is TGTGCCAGCAGTCGTACGGGACAGCCGAACACCGGGGAGCTGTTTTTT. It encodes CASSRTGQPNTGELFF.

This clone came up a few times. The chain uses TRBV6-6 and TRBJ2-5, with TRBD2 identical over 7 bases. J was trimmed by 0 bases and V by 5 bases; bases with no gene match: 3. The CDR3 covers 14 residues. Germline assignment: CDR1 MNHNY and CDR2 SVGAGI (reference sequence). In DNA form, the CDR3 reads TGTGCCAGCAGTGGAGGACTAGACCAAGAGACCCAGTACTTC. It is translated as CASSGGLDQETQYF.

This clone was found a few times. This chain joins TRBV18 and TRBJ2-7, with 8 bases lining up with TRBD1. J was trimmed by 4 bases and V by 5 bases; bases with no gene match: 4. The V gene's germline CDR1 is KGHSH and CDR2 LQKENI. The CDR3 has 13 amino acids. CDR3 residues: CASSDGTGYEQYF. In DNA form, the CDR3 reads TGTGCCAGCTCAGATGGGACAGGTTACGAGCAGTACTTC.

Only a few counts were recorded for this clone. J is TRBJ2-3 and V is TRBV7-2; D is possibly TRBD1 (5 bases). This CDR3 spans 12 amino acids. Germline CDR1 is SGHTA and CDR2 is FQGNSA. V was clipped by 1 base and J by 8 bases, with 7 bases between them. The CDR3 DNA is TGTGCCAGCAGCTTAGTTGGGGCTACGCAGTATTTT. Translating it yields CASSLVGATQYF.

The rearrangement uses TRBV5-4 and TRBJ2-7; D is uncertain. The length of the CDR3 is 13 residues. The ends were cut back, 4 bases at V and 4 bases at J, with 12 bases in the middle. Germline assignment: CDR1 SGHNT and CDR2 YYREEE (reference sequence). The CDR3 DNA sequence: TGTGCCAGCAGCCAAGAGCCAGGATACGAGCAGTACGTC. Translation: CASSQEPGYEQYV.